This T cell receptor beta chain originates from a study of blood T cell repertoires in COVID-19. For the study at large: COVID-19 samples collected from the United States, Italy and Spain covered acute and convalescent phases. The cDNA or gDNA used as material had been derived from T cells, B-cell-depleted T cells, or PBMCs.

The V gene lost 5 bases and the J gene lost 6 bases, with 14 bases spanning the gap. CDR3 length: 14 residues. Looked up from germline, CDR1 is LNHDA and CDR2 is SQIVND (reference sequence). Measured with immunoSEQ multiplex PCR; TCRdb has only the in-frame clones, and not every one. This table holds about 120,000 clones, around 85% found once. A single count supports this clone. Those enrolled in Seattle joined during active infection and were followed longitudinally afterward. This sequence joins TRBV19 and TRBJ1-3; TRBD1 is a possible D gene (6 bases). The sequence was obtained from a woman in her sixties or seventies with COVID-19, enrolled during active disease. Input material: peripheral blood. The CDR3 reads CASSPIGQKNTIYF. In nucleotides, the CDR3 is TGTGCCAGTAGTCCCATCGGACAGAAAAACACCATATATTTT.